This record concerns one T cell receptor beta chain sequence. What it binds is not known. The data were taken from a study of Ad26.COV2.S vaccination and SARS-CoV-2 variants. TCRdb keeps only in-frame clones here, not all; method: immunoSEQ multiplex PCR. The data show 300,000 to 450,000 clones, 92% seen once. Study-wide findings and caveats: People given the vaccine had a wider spike-specific TCR breadth than placebo recipients did. The study found similar non-spike TCR breadth in vaccine and placebo recipients. In TCR breadth and depth analyses, total T cell responses may have been underestimated. Substantial breadth was reported for post-vaccination spike-specific CD8+ and CD4+ T cells.

Trimming removed 5 bases at V and 5 bases at J, with 21 bases between. CDR1 is LNHNV, CDR2 YYDKDF, per germline (reference sequence). This CDR3 is 16 amino acids long. The sequencing here drew on peripheral blood, taken after recovery from COVID-19. The gene calls are TRBV15 and TRBJ1-1, with TRBD1 as a possible D gene (5 bases). This clonotype was obtained from a human donor who had recovered from COVID-19. CDR3 sequence reads: CATSVPGIPVGTEAFF. The CDR3 DNA follows: TGTGCCACCAGCGTACCAGGGATTCCGGTAGGGACTGAAGCTTTCTTT.